This TCR beta chain was documented in a study of response to subunit inactivated influenza vaccine. TCRdb reanalysed the RT-PCR reads using MiXCR and keeps one entry per CDR3 protein. The table has about 160,000 distinct CDR3 sequences, roughly 10% seen once. This clonotype was recorded at least ten times. Germline V gene sequence: CDR1 SGHTA, CDR2 FQGNSA. The CDR3 covers 15 residues. V was cut by 5 bases and J by 3 bases, with 14 bases left in between. This sequence joins TRBV7-2 and TRBJ1-3; D is uncertain. The clonotype originates from a man aged 50-60 years who received an inactivated influenza vaccine. The material sequenced was non-naive T cells sorted from PBMCs, taken around seven weeks after vaccination. CDR3 residues: CASSPQPGGGNTIYF. The CDR3, as DNA: TGTGCCAGCAGCCCCCAGCCTGGCGGTGGAAACACCATATATTTT.